These 9 T cell receptor beta chains came from one sample sequenced in a study of a mutant IDH1 vaccine in newly diagnosed glioma. The time point was: week 5, during vaccination. Each vaccine dose was 300 ug of mutant IDH1 20-mer peptide, with topical imiquimod. For these TCRs, the target antigens are not known. Clones were sequenced by immunoSEQ multiplex PCR, and TCRdb holds only the in-frame ones, with some missing. The table lists over 50,000 clones, around 89% of them singletons. Material: PBMCs, obtained from a glioma patient whose treatment included an IDH1 peptide vaccine. The receptors shown here come from a woman in her 40s with glioma.

The rearrangement joins TRBV19 to TRBJ1-5; D is unresolved. CDR3 size: 15 residues. V lost 3 bases to trimming and J lost 0 bases, with 9 bases between them. Germline lookup yields CDR1 LNHDA and CDR2 SQIVND (reference sequence). CDR3 coding DNA: TGTGCCAGTAGTATCCGGGTGTATAGCAATCAGCCCCAGCATTTT. Translation gives CASSIRVYSNQPQHF.

The chain is built from TRBV15 and TRBJ1-5, with 7 bases fitting TRBD1. The germline CDR1 and CDR2 sequences are LNHNV and YYDKDF (reference sequence). The CDR3 is 15 amino acids. Unmatched junction bases numbered 5, after V lost 3 bases and J lost 3 bases. The chain's CDR3 is CATSSYRGPNQPQHF. The CDR3 bases are TGTGCCACCAGCAGCTACAGGGGCCCCAATCAGCCCCAGCATTTT. Combining the CDR3 with reference TRBV15 and TRBJ1-5 gives the whole variable domain DAMVIQNPRYQVTQFGKPVTLSCSQTLNHNVMYWYQQKSSQAPKLLFHYYDKDFNNEADTPDNFQSRRPNTSFCFLDIRSPGLGDTAMYLCATSSYRGPNQPQHFGDGTRLSIL.

V usage is TRBV7-8 and J usage is TRBJ1-1, with D uncertain. Germline CDR1 reads SGHVS; CDR2 reads FQNEAQ. V was pared by 5 bases and J by 4 bases, with 14 bases between. The CDR3 has 14 residues. CDR3 protein: CASSLGAGFTEAFF. CDR3 coding DNA: TGTGCCAGCAGCCTAGGTGCTGGGTTCACTGAAGCTTTCTTT.

The V call is TRBV7-8, the J call TRBJ2-1; a possible D gene is TRBD2 (5 bases). With 8 bases removed from V and 1 base from J, the gap between germline ends came to 9 bases. Germline CDR1 and CDR2: SGHVS and FQNEAQ. The CDR3 has 13 residues. The CDR3 loop is CASEAASYNEQFF. The DNA of the CDR3 is TGTGCCAGCGAAGCGGCTTCCTACAATGAGCAGTTCTTC. Looking up the rest from reference TRBV7-8 and TRBJ2-1 gives the full variable domain: GAGVSQSPRYKVAKRGQDVALRCDPISGHVSLFWYQQALGQGPEFLTYFQNEAQLDKSGLPSDRFFAERPEGSVSTLKIQRTQQEDSAVYLCASEAASYNEQFFGPGTRLTVL.

The chain links TRBV5-1 to TRBJ2-2; no firm D call. Trimming left V 4 bases short and J 5 bases short, with 9 bases between. CDR3 length: 13 residues. Germline V lookup: CDR1 SGHRS, CDR2 YFSETQ. CDR3: CASSPQTTGELFF. CDR3 nucleotides: TGCGCCAGCAGCCCCCAGACGACCGGGGAGCTGTTTTTT.

The chain joins TRBV19 to TRBJ2-2; TRBD2 agrees at 8 bases. CDR1 and CDR2 (germline): LNHDA, SQIVND (reference sequence). The CDR3 extends over 16 amino acids. V was clipped by 2 bases and J by 4 bases; unmatched bases: 6. The CDR3 spells CASSIQAGASTGELFF. CDR3 bases: TGTGCCAGTAGTATACAAGCGGGAGCGTCCACCGGGGAGCTGTTTTTT.

The chain couples TRBV2 to TRBJ2-3, with TRBD2 identical over 9 bases. CDR1 and CDR2 from the germline V gene are SNHLY and FYNNEI. This CDR3 contains 15 residues. J gave up 10 bases and V 7 bases, and 15 bases lay outside the gene matches. Here the CDR3 reads CASIGGTSTPAAQYF. The CDR3 DNA reads TGTGCCAGCATTGGGGGGACTAGCACCCCCGCAGCGCAGTATTTT. Full variable domain (remainder filled in from reference TRBV2 and TRBJ2-3): EPEVTQTPSHQVTQMGQEVILRCVPISNHLYFYWYRQILGQKVEFLVSFYNNEISEKSEIFDDQFSVERPDGSNFTLKIRSTKLEDSAMYFCASIGGTSTPAAQYFGPGTRLTVL.

The genes are TRBV12-5 and TRBJ2-1; 11 bases match TRBD2. The ends lost 3 bases at V and 9 bases at J; junction bases unmatched: 7. This CDR3 contains 15 residues. Germline-derived CDR1 and CDR2 are LGHNT and FRNRAP. This CDR3 reads CASGLGSGGAAEQFF. The CDR3 DNA sequence: TGTGCTAGTGGTTTAGGTAGCGGGGGGGCGGCTGAGCAGTTCTTC.

The chain is built from TRBV29-1 and TRBJ2-4, with D uncertain. The CDR3 contains 11 residues. V lost 5 bases and J lost 10, with 12 bases in between. The V gene's germline CDR1 is SQVTM and CDR2 ANQGSEA. The CDR3 DNA reads TGCAGCGTTACGCTTGGTAGGATTCAGTACTTC. Translation: CSVTLGRIQYF.